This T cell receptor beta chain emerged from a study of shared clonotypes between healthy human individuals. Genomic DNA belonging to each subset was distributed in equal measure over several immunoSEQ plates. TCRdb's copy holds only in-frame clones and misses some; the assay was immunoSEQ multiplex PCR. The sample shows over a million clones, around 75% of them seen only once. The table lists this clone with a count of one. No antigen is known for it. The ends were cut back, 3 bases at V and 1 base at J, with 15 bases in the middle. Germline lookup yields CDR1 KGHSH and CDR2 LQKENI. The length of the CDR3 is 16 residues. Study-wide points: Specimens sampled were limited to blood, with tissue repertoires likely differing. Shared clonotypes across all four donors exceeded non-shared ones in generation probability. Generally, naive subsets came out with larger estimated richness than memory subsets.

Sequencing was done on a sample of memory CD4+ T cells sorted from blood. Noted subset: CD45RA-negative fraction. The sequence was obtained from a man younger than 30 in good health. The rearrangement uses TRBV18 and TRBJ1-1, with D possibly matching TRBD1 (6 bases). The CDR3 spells CASSPLTGTGNTEAFF. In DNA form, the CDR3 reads TGTGCCAGCTCACCCCTAACAGGGACGGGGAACACTGAAGCTTTCTTT.